This T cell receptor (beta chain) emerged from a study of blood T cell repertoires in COVID-19 (dated by TCRdb to 2019 to 2021). Turning to the overall study: The collaborator samples originated in the United States, Italy and Spain and spanned the acute and convalescent phases of COVID-19. The material from the prospective study consisted of cDNA or gDNA derived from T cells, B-cell-depleted T cells, or PBMCs. The dataset comprised deeply sampled blood TCRbeta repertoires from subjects exposed to, actively infected with, or recovered from COVID-19. A freely available public database, intended as a resource for researchers studying the immune response to SARS-CoV-2, is where the repertoires were released. Samples came from the ongoing ImmuneRACE study (first 160 participants) plus 1,254 subjects from 6 global collaborators. The sample metadata nearly always contained a de-identified subject ID, COVID-19 status, age in years and sex. HLA class I and class II types, where available, came from metadata supplied by the sample provider rather than from assay-based typing. What the authors observed across the whole study: The quantity of clinical and demographic metadata differed by source and by participant and was supplied without curation.

TCRbeta CDR3 regions were amplified from genomic DNA using the immunoSEQ Assay, a bias-controlled multiplex PCR. Per the source publication's procedure: Within the assay, amplification of reference gene primers was used to estimate how many nucleated cells each sample contained. Sequence reads were collapsed and filtered to measure the absolute abundance of every unique TCRbeta CDR3 rearrangement. For each sample, productive Simpson clonality was calculated as the square root of Simpson's diversity index over productive rearrangements. TCRdb retrieved this table from immuneACCESS and kept in-frame rearrangements only. Not all clones are present; in checked studies, unresolved V genes account for under half, and no reason is known for the remainder. V and J calls and clone size come straight from that table; D and trimming were deduced from the DNA. This sample holds a few hundred thousand clones; around 90% were observed only once. The top ten hold under 2.5% of the sample.

Deletion took 1 base off V and 8 bases off J, with a span of 12 bases between the germline ends. In the germline V gene, CDR1 corresponds to SGHTA and CDR2 to FQGNSA. Measured from the cysteine to the phenylalanine, the CDR3 is 15 residues long. Only the CDR3 part of the read is kept: 45 bases, read in frame from the first base. One collaborating source in Seattle enrolled patients during active infection and followed them longitudinally through the course of disease. Whole blood was collected in K2EDTA tubes by collaborating institutions according to the institutions' own protocols. For TCRbeta analysis, collaborator samples were shipped as frozen whole blood, as isolated PBMCs, or as DNA extracted from either sample type. Of note for this clone: Its specific antigen is unknown. No base quality information exists; no much larger clone differs at one position.

The sample was peripheral blood. The receptor was derived from a woman aged 55-69 years with COVID-19, enrolled during active disease. The chain uses TRBV7-2 and TRBJ1-6; TRBD1 might be the D gene, on 5 matching bases. The nucleotide sequence reads TGTGCCAGCAGCTTAGGAGGCGAACAGGATTCACCCCTCCACTTT. This translates into CASSLGGEQDSPLHF.